Listed here are 4 T cell receptor beta chains from one sample, sequenced in a study of T cells in Graves' hyperthyroidism and ophthalmopathy. Amplification of TCR beta CDR3 regions was performed using RNA transcripts as template. The study used the HTBI primer set for a first-round RT-PCR of the TCR CDR3. TCRdb analysed the multiplex PCR reads with MiXCR anew, one entry per CDR3 protein. Counted here are roughly 250,000 distinct CDR3 sequences, about 16% occurring once; the ten biggest clones make up around 30%. The specimen sequenced was blood. All receptors derive from a woman between 18 and 29 years old with Graves' ophthalmopathy.

The chain links TRBV7-2 to TRBJ2-5; 8 bases match TRBD2. CDR1 and CDR2 (germline): SGHTA, FQGNSA. The CDR3 has 14 residues. V was clipped by 5 bases and J by 0 bases; unmatched bases: 2. CDR3 sequence reads: CASSTGLDQETQYF. Here the CDR3 DNA reads TGTGCCAGCAGCACGGGACTAGACCAAGAGACCCAGTACTTC.

This clonotype was counted a few times. The chain links TRBV5-6 to TRBJ1-4; 12 positions match TRBD1. This CDR3 has 16 amino acids. CDR1 and CDR2 from the germline V gene are SGHDT and YYEEEE. After removal of 4 bases from V and 7 bases from J, the junction contained 8 bases not matched to a gene. This CDR3 is CASSPGGTGGGEKLFF. CDR3 in DNA: TGTGCCAGCAGCCCGGGAGGGACAGGGGGCGGTGAAAAACTGTTTTTT.

At least ten counts were recorded for this clonotype. V gene TRBV27 combines with J gene TRBJ1-6; TRBD1 aligns across 9 bases. This CDR3 is 15 amino acids long. Per the germline V gene, CDR1 is MNHEY and CDR2 is SMNVEV (reference sequence). V was clipped by 5 bases and J by 6 bases; unmatched bases: 5. CDR3 nucleotides: TGTGCCAGCAGTCTCCTACAGGGGGCTAATTCACCCCTCCACTTT. It is translated as CASSLLQGANSPLHF.

This clonotype was recorded many times. The J gene is TRBJ2-3, the V gene TRBV20-1; possible D gene TRBD2, 7 bases. V was pared by 7 bases and J by 6 bases, with 14 bases between. Germline values: CDR1 DFQATT, CDR2 SNEGSKA (reference sequence). The CDR3 runs to 12 residues. CDR3 bases: TGCAGTGTACGCGGGGGCCGTGATACGCAGTATTTT. It yields the protein CSVRGGRDTQYF.